The rows below give T cell receptor beta chains drawn from one sample of a study of shared T cell receptors in the human thymus. TCRdb's copy holds only in-frame clones and misses some; the assay was immunoSEQ multiplex PCR. Among about 660,000 clones listed, roughly 86% were seen once. The same data also went into a second study, on human thymus T cells.

The sample consisted of thymocytes. These TCRs come from a boy under two years old with a congenital heart defect. CDR3s include the opening cysteine and the closing phenylalanine or tryptophan. The D gene is left open where the match is weak. Clone size appears in some rows only: once, few, many, or a class for an expanded clone.

v_gene: TRBV4-1; d_gene: TRBD1; j_gene: TRBJ1-4; abundance: NA; len: 19; CDR3nt: TGCGCCAGCAGCCAAGAAGAAGCGGACAGGGAGGGTCGGAATGAAAAACTGTTTTTT; CDR3aa: CASSQEEADREGRNEKLFF
v_gene: TRBV7-2; d_gene: TRBD2; j_gene: TRBJ2-3; abundance: once; len: 16; CDR3nt: TGTGCCAGCAGCCTTAGGACTAGCGGGCCCACAGATACGCAGTATTTT; CDR3aa: CASSLRTSGPTDTQYF
v_gene: TRBV6-5; d_gene: NA; j_gene: TRBJ2-1; abundance: few; len: 15; CDR3nt: TGTGCCAGCAGTTCGGGGGGCGGGCCAAGCAATGAGCAGTTCTTC; CDR3aa: CASSSGGGPSNEQFF
v_gene: TRBV5-5; d_gene: NA; j_gene: TRBJ2-7; abundance: NA; len: 16; CDR3nt: TGTGCCAGCAGCTTTATACGCTGGGGCGCGAGATACGAGCAGTACTTC; CDR3aa: CASSFIRWGARYEQYF
v_gene: TRBV4-1; d_gene: TRBD2; j_gene: TRBJ2-2; abundance: NA; len: 18; CDR3nt: TGCGCCAGCAGCCAGCCCAACGCCCTAGCGGGCTACACCGGGGAGCTGTTTTTT; CDR3aa: CASSQPNALAGYTGELFF
v_gene: TRBV18; d_gene: NA; j_gene: TRBJ1-5; abundance: NA; len: 13; CDR3nt: TGTGCCAGCTCACCCGGGGAGAATCAGCCCCAGCATTTT; CDR3aa: CASSPGENQPQHF
v_gene: TRBV7-8; d_gene: NA; j_gene: TRBJ2-7; abundance: NA; len: 17; CDR3nt: TGTGCCAGCAGCTTAACAGGTATGCGGACAGTCTCCTACGAGCAGTACTTC; CDR3aa: CASSLTGMRTVSYEQYF
v_gene: TRBV7-8; d_gene: TRBD1; j_gene: TRBJ1-1; abundance: NA; len: 14; CDR3nt: TGTGCCAGCAGCGGGGGACAGGAGAACACTGAAGCTTTCTTT; CDR3aa: CASSGGQENTEAFF
v_gene: TRBV28; d_gene: NA; j_gene: TRBJ1-2; abundance: NA; len: 15; CDR3nt: TGTGCCAGCAGTGACGACAGGTATTCCAGCAGGGGCTACACCTTC; CDR3aa: CASSDDRYSSRGYTF
v_gene: TRBV13; d_gene: TRBD1; j_gene: TRBJ2-4; abundance: few; len: 15; CDR3nt: TGTGCCAGCAGCTTTATCAGGGGGGCCAAAAACATTCAGTACTTC; CDR3aa: CASSFIRGAKNIQYF
v_gene: TRBV30; d_gene: TRBD1; j_gene: TRBJ1-1; abundance: NA; len: 16; CDR3nt: TGTGCCTGCTTGGTTTGGCGAGACAGGGTGGCCACTGAAGCTTTCTTT; CDR3aa: CACLVWRDRVATEAFF
v_gene: TRBV2; d_gene: NA; j_gene: TRBJ2-3; abundance: once; len: 12; CDR3nt: TGTGCCAGCAGTGAGAGTGATACCGCGCAGTATTTT; CDR3aa: CASSESDTAQYF
v_gene: TRBV5-6; d_gene: TRBD1; j_gene: TRBJ2-7; abundance: NA; len: 18; CDR3nt: TGTGCCAGCACGGGGAGGGACAGGGTCGAGGCTCAAACCTACGAGCAGTACTTC; CDR3aa: CASTGRDRVEAQTYEQYF
v_gene: TRBV5-1; d_gene: NA; j_gene: TRBJ2-7; abundance: once; len: 14; CDR3nt: TGCGCCAGCAGCTTGAAAGCGCACCACTACGAGCAGTACTTC; CDR3aa: CASSLKAHHYEQYF
v_gene: TRBV19; d_gene: NA; j_gene: TRBJ2-1; abundance: NA; len: 15; CDR3nt: TGTGCCAGTAGTATCCCCGAGGACAGAGACAATGAGCAGTTCTTC; CDR3aa: CASSIPEDRDNEQFF
v_gene: TRBV28; d_gene: TRBD1; j_gene: TRBJ1-5; abundance: NA; len: 15; CDR3nt: TGTGCCAGCAGTTTTCGGGACAGAAGCAATCAGCCCCAGCATTTT; CDR3aa: CASSFRDRSNQPQHF
v_gene: TRBV7-6; d_gene: NA; j_gene: TRBJ2-7; abundance: NA; len: 18; CDR3nt: TGTGCCAGCAGCCTAAGACCAAGGGACACTACCGAGGGAGACGAGCAGTACTTC; CDR3aa: CASSLRPRDTTEGDEQYF
v_gene: TRBV9; d_gene: TRBD1; j_gene: TRBJ1-2; abundance: NA; len: 16; CDR3nt: TGTGCCAGCAGCGCGAGGGCGGCACAGGGGAATTATGGCTACACCTTC; CDR3aa: CASSARAAQGNYGYTF
v_gene: TRBV6-4; d_gene: TRBD2; j_gene: TRBJ2-1; abundance: once; len: 15; CDR3nt: TGTGCCAGCAGTGAGATAGCGGGGGGGCGGAATGAGCAGTTCTTC; CDR3aa: CASSEIAGGRNEQFF
v_gene: TRBV6-5; d_gene: NA; j_gene: TRBJ1-4; abundance: once; len: 12; CDR3nt: TGTGCCGCGGGGGCAGCCGATGAAAAACTGTTTTTT; CDR3aa: CAAGAADEKLFF
v_gene: TRBV19; d_gene: TRBD1; j_gene: TRBJ2-3; abundance: NA; len: 14; CDR3nt: TGTGCCAGTACTGGGACAGGGAGCACAGATACGCAGTATTTT; CDR3aa: CASTGTGSTDTQYF
v_gene: TRBV10-1; d_gene: NA; j_gene: TRBJ2-3; abundance: NA; len: 15; CDR3nt: TGCGCCAGCAGTGAGTCCGCAGGTAGCACAGATACGCAGTATTTT; CDR3aa: CASSESAGSTDTQYF